The T cell receptor beta chain under discussion was sequenced for a study of fetal regulatory T cell absence and autoimmunity. Whole-study results and caveats: In IPEX syndrome, oligoclonal enrichment was read as supporting prenatal antigen-driven autoimmunity in the pancreas.

Produced via immunoSEQ multiplex PCR; TCRdb's table is partial and in-frame only. The repertoire holds more than 85,000 clones, with 72% as singletons. Regarding this clone: Its antigen remains unknown.

V was pared by 3 bases and J by 3 bases, with 6 bases of the junction left unmatched. Germline assignment: CDR1 MNHNS and CDR2 SASEGT. This CDR3 has 18 residues. The receptor comes from a male donor with IPEX syndrome. The material sequenced was pancreas tissue. V is TRBV6-1 and J is TRBJ2-2; 14 nucleotides agree with TRBD2. In nucleotides, the CDR3 is TGTGCCAGCAGTGATCTCTCGGGACTAGCGGGAGACACCGGGGAGCTGTTTTTT. Protein product: CASSDLSGLAGDTGELFF.